These 25 T cell receptor beta chains share one sample of origin, sequenced in a study of cytomegalovirus exposure and HLA in healthy donors. PCR amplification relied on 60 Vbeta primers (plus 13 Jbeta primers). This table comes from immunoSEQ multiplex PCR, and its TCRdb copy is limited to in-frame clones, with some not included. Of under 200,000 clones listed, less than 90% are singletons. Sequencing used PBMCs. The receptor set was obtained from a woman between 25 and 40 years old in good health and CMV-seronegative.

The rearrangement links TRBV11-3 to TRBJ2-1, with 7 bases matching TRBD2. J was trimmed by 7 bases and V by 5 bases; bases with no gene match: 20. This CDR3 spans 18 amino acids. Germline V gives CDR1 SGHNT, CDR2 YENEEA. CDR3 DNA: TGTGCCAGCAGCCCAAGAGAGGCTAGCGGTACCCTACATAATGAGCAGTTCTTC. This codes for CASSPREASGTLHNEQFF.

The count of this clone is one. The V and J genes are TRBV10-3 and TRBJ2-7, with TRBD1 identical over 11 bases. Germline loops: CDR1 ENHRY, CDR2 SYGVKD. The V segment lost 2 bases and the J segment 5 bases; nucleotides outside the gene matches: 11. The CDR3 spans 17 residues. Here the CDR3 reads CAISEGDPGQGVDEQYF. CDR3 in DNA: TGTGCCATCAGTGAGGGGGATCCGGGACAGGGGGTTGACGAGCAGTACTTC.

The chain carries TRBV10-3 and TRBJ2-7, with D maybe TRBD1 (5 bases). The ends were cut back, 7 bases at V and 0 bases at J, with 10 bases in the middle. The CDR3 is 13 amino acids. CDR1 and CDR2 from the germline V gene are ENHRY and SYGVKD. The DNA of the CDR3 is TGTGCCATCAAGCCAGGGTCCTCCTACGAGCAGTACTTC. It translates to CAIKPGSSYEQYF.

The gene calls are TRBV6-1 and TRBJ2-7, with D possibly TRBD1 on 6 matching bases. The CDR3 is made up of 16 amino acids. Germline values: CDR1 MNHNS, CDR2 SASEGT. The V end lost 1 base, the J end lost 11 bases, and 24 bases lay between the germline ends. Here the CDR3 DNA reads TGTGCCAGCAGTGAAGGATGGGGGCGAGCAGGAAGAAAAAAGTACTTC. Amino acids: CASSEGWGRAGRKKYF.

This rearrangement joins TRBV7-9 to TRBJ2-2; D is perhaps TRBD1 (6 bases). The germline V gene encodes CDR1 SEHNR and CDR2 FQNEAQ (reference sequence). The CDR3 loop spans 16 amino acids. The V gene lost 5 bases and the J gene lost 4 bases, with 17 bases spanning the gap. CDR3 nucleotides: TGTGCCAGCAGCCCCTCCCCAGGGGCCGTCACCGGGGAGCTGTTTTTT. This sequence encodes CASSPSPGAVTGELFF.

The V and J genes are TRBV11-2 and TRBJ1-3; no firm D call. The ends were cut back, 2 bases at V and 3 bases at J, with 5 bases in the middle. Germline V gene lookup returns CDR1 SGHAT and CDR2 FQNNGV. The CDR3 is 13 residues long. The DNA for the CDR3 is TGTGCCAGCAGCTTAATCGGTGGAAACACCATATATTTT. Its protein is CASSLIGGNTIYF. Looking up the rest from reference TRBV11-2 and TRBJ1-3 gives the full variable domain: EAGVAQSPRYKIIEKRQSVAFWCNPISGHATLYWYQQILGQGPKLLIQFQNNGVVDDSQLPKDRFSAERLKGVDSTLKIQPAKLEDSAVYLCASSLIGGNTIYFGEGSWLTVV.

The chain links TRBV9 to TRBJ1-4; perhaps TRBD1 as D (6 bases). The CDR3 length is 16 residues. Trimming stripped 0 bases from V and 7 bases from J, with 16 bases between. Looked up from germline, CDR1 is SGDLS and CDR2 is YYNGEE. CDR3 residues: CASSVGVGQKGEKLFF. In DNA, the CDR3 is TGTGCCAGCAGCGTAGGAGTCGGACAGAAAGGTGAAAAACTGTTTTTT.

This clone was observed a handful of times. The chain employs TRBV2 and TRBJ2-1, with 8 bases aligning to TRBD2. In germline, CDR1 is SNHLY, CDR2 FYNNEI. J gave up 7 bases and V 5 bases, and 7 bases lay outside the gene matches. This CDR3 has 14 residues. This CDR3 reads CASSLTSGGNEQFF. CDR3 nucleotides: TGTGCCAGCAGTTTAACTAGCGGAGGGAATGAGCAGTTCTTC.

This clone showed up just once. This sequence joins TRBV18 and TRBJ2-5; D possibly corresponds to TRBD2 (7 bases). CDR1 and CDR2 from the germline V gene are KGHSH and LQKENI. The CDR3 covers 15 residues. V gave up 5 bases and J gave up 1 base, with 14 bases separating them. The CDR3 region has the DNA TGTGCCAGCTCATCCCAGGCGGGGGCCCAAGAGACCCAGTACTTC. Its protein product is CASSSQAGAQETQYF.

The chain recombines TRBV5-1 with TRBJ2-7, with TRBD2 matching 11 bases. This CDR3 contains 17 residues. The V gene's germline CDR1 is SGHRS and CDR2 YFSETQ. V trimming: 4 bases; J trimming: 2 bases; junction bases outside the gene matches: 11. DNA of the CDR3: TGCGCCAGCAGCCCCACTAGCGGGGGAACTCGAACCTACGAGCAGTACTTC. Translated, it gives CASSPTSGGTRTYEQYF.

The chain couples TRBV5-1 to TRBJ2-1, with D possibly matching TRBD2 (5 bases). Germline CDR1 and CDR2: SGHRS and YFSETQ. The CDR3 totals 15 residues. Trimming took off 4 bases at V and 6 bases at J, with 17 bases between the two ends. CDR3 loop: CASSPITREGNEQFF. The CDR3 nucleotides read TGCGCCAGCAGCCCCATAACTCGCGAGGGCAATGAGCAGTTCTTC.

This rearrangement joins TRBV7-6 to TRBJ1-4; TRBD1 matches at 9 bases. Losses at the gene ends were 6 bases for V and 5 bases for J; bases not matched to a gene: 4. The CDR3 has 14 residues. The germline CDR1 and CDR2 sequences are SGHVS and FNYEAQ. The CDR3 DNA sequence: TGTGCCAGCAGGCCCGGACAGGGGAATGAAAAACTGTTTTTT. Translation: CASRPGQGNEKLFF.

This chain joins TRBV2 and TRBJ1-1, with 7 bases identical to TRBD1. Germline trimming cut 5 bases from V and 1 base from J; bases unmatched to any gene: 4. This CDR3 has 14 amino acids. Germline CDR1 and CDR2: SNHLY and FYNNEI. This CDR3 is CASSRGTENTEAFF. DNA for the CDR3: TGTGCCAGCAGTCGCGGGACAGAGAACACTGAAGCTTTCTTT.

This clone was seen only a few times. V and J are TRBV28 and TRBJ2-3; 11 nucleotides line up with TRBD2. CDR1 is MDHEN and CDR2 is SYDVKM in the germline V gene. CDR3 length equals 15 residues. Trimming took 3 bases from V and 4 from J; bases not matched to a gene: 3. CDR3 coding DNA: TGTGCCAGCAGTTTCGGACTAGCGGGTTCAGATACGCAGTATTTT. Amino acid sequence: CASSFGLAGSDTQYF.

V is TRBV5-1 and J is TRBJ2-7; TRBD2 might be the D (6 bases). The length of the CDR3 is 16 residues. Germline loops: CDR1 SGHRS, CDR2 YFSETQ. Trimming removed 0 bases at V and 0 bases at J, with 13 bases between. DNA of the CDR3: TGCGCCAGCAGCTTGGCTCCGGGAGCGCTCTCCTACGAGCAGTACTTC. Protein: CASSLAPGALSYEQYF.

The rearrangement links TRBV29-1 to TRBJ2-7; 7 bases are a match to TRBD1. Trimming removed 4 bases from V and 3 bases from J; junction bases left unmatched: 9. Germline V gene sequence: CDR1 SQVTM, CDR2 ANQGSEA. The CDR3 covers 14 residues. This CDR3 is CSVAVRGGLYEQYF. CDR3 bases: TGCAGCGTTGCCGTTAGAGGGGGCCTCTACGAGCAGTACTTC.

The chain joins TRBV29-1 to TRBJ2-5; TRBD2 matches 7 bases. V lost 6 bases to trimming and J lost 0 bases; unmatched junction nucleotides: 7. The CDR3 loop spans 14 amino acids. Germline V gene sequence: CDR1 SQVTM, CDR2 ANQGSEA. DNA of the CDR3: TGCAGCGTAGCGGGGCAAACGTACCAAGAGACCCAGTACTTC. Its protein product is CSVAGQTYQETQYF.

This clone was counted a single time. The chain links TRBV11-2 to TRBJ2-5; 10 nucleotides line up with TRBD2. CDR3 length: 16 amino acids. Losses at the gene ends were 7 bases for V and 5 bases for J; bases not matched to a gene: 13. Germline-derived CDR1 and CDR2 are SGHAT and FQNNGV. This CDR3 reads CASNPRASGGVETQYF. CDR3 nucleotides: TGTGCCAGCAACCCCCGCGCTAGCGGGGGTGTGGAGACCCAGTACTTC.

This rearrangement joins TRBV6-1 to TRBJ2-3; D uncertain. Trimming pared 5 bases from V and 6 bases from J, leaving 6 bases between. The CDR3 has 11 amino acids. Per germline, CDR1 MNHNS and CDR2 SASEGT. The CDR3 loop reads CASSRRDTQYF. The CDR3 DNA sequence: TGTGCCAGCAGTAGGCGGGATACGCAGTATTTT.

This clone was counted only a few times. The chain combines TRBV5-1 with TRBJ1-1; no definite D call. This CDR3 region has 15 residues. Germline CDR1 SGHRS, CDR2 YFSETQ. Trimming shortened V by 3 bases and J by 3 bases, and 15 bases separated the two germline ends. The CDR3 loop reads CASSYGNYRDTEAFF. As DNA, the CDR3 is TGCGCCAGCAGCTACGGGAACTATCGCGACACTGAAGCTTTCTTT.

The chain has TRBV19 and TRBJ2-3, with D possibly being TRBD2 (6 bases). The CDR3 loop spans 15 amino acids. Trimming pared 6 bases from V and 4 bases from J, leaving 17 bases between. CDR1 LNHDA and CDR2 SQIVND come from the germline V gene (reference sequence). DNA of the CDR3: TGTGCCAGTAGGAATAGCGGCTCAAGGGCAGATACGCAGTATTTT. As protein: CASRNSGSRADTQYF.

This chain connects TRBV4-1 to TRBJ1-1; D is undetermined. Germline CDR1 and CDR2: MGHRA and YSYEKL. The CDR3 extends over 14 amino acids. V gave up 4 bases and J gave up 5 bases, with 14 bases separating them. CDR3 loop: CASSRTSLDTEAFF. CDR3 DNA sequence: TGCGCCAGCAGCCGTACTTCCCTTGATACTGAAGCTTTCTTT.

The gene calls are TRBV4-1 and TRBJ2-3, with 10 nucleotides matching TRBD1. The J segment lost 5 bases and the V segment lost 0 bases, leaving 20 bases of the junction unmatched. CDR1 is MGHRA and CDR2 is YSYEKL in the germline V gene. This CDR3 region has 21 residues. The DNA for the CDR3 is TGCGCCAGCAGCCAAGAAATTTACAGTCTGACCCGGGACAGGGGAATAGATACGCAGTATTTT. Its translation: CASSQEIYSLTRDRGIDTQYF.

V usage is TRBV29-1 and J usage is TRBJ1-1; no firm D call. Between the trimmed V and J ends, which lost 6 bases and 0 bases, there was a span of 14 bases. The germline V gene encodes CDR1 SQVTM and CDR2 ANQGSEA. This CDR3 has 14 residues. CDR3 in DNA: TGCAGCGTCCCGCGGCCGATGATGAACACTGAAGCTTTCTTT. Amino acid sequence: CSVPRPMMNTEAFF.

The V gene is TRBV7-9, the J gene TRBJ2-7; TRBD2 matches 9 bases. The CDR3 is made up of 19 amino acids. From germline, CDR1 is SEHNR and CDR2 FQNEAQ (reference sequence). With 1 base clipped from V and 2 bases from J, the junction kept 15 bases outside the gene matches. The CDR3 reads CASSLELGLAGRGAYEQYF. CDR3 nucleotides: TGTGCCAGCAGCTTAGAACTTGGGCTAGCGGGAAGGGGGGCCTACGAGCAGTACTTC.